The 15 T cell receptor beta chains listed next were all sequenced from one sample in a study of regulatory and conventional T cells in RAG deficiency. Clones were sequenced by immunoSEQ multiplex PCR, and TCRdb holds only the in-frame ones, with some missing. The top ten clones hold about 13% of a sample with 32,000 or so clones, around nine tenths of them seen once. These data were also filed under a second study, of regulatory T cells. In that study: Amplification used 52 TRBV primers and 13 TRBJ primers.

Specimen: CD8+ T cells sorted from blood. Receptors were obtained from a human donor in good health.

CDR3 in amino acids: CASSFNQASGVNTGELFF. DNA of the CDR3: TGTGCCAGCAGCTTCAACCAAGCCTCGGGAGTCAACACCGGGGAGCTGTTTTTT. V is TRBV5-8 and J is TRBJ2-2, with TRBD2 as a possible D gene (6 bases). V was cut by 2 bases and J by 2 bases, with 19 bases left in between. Germline V gene data show CDR1 as SGHTS and CDR2 as YDEGEE. This CDR3 is 18 amino acids long.

The chain couples TRBV27 to TRBJ2-7; D unresolved. CDR1 and CDR2 from the germline V gene are MNHEY and SMNVEV (reference sequence). The CDR3 length is 13 residues. V lost 2 bases, J lost 3 bases, and 8 bases lay in between. The CDR3 coding sequence is TGTGCCAGCAGTTTAGTTTCCCACTACGAGCAGTACTTC. It yields the protein CASSLVSHYEQYF.

The rearrangement links TRBV19 to TRBJ1-2, with a possible D match to TRBD1 (5 bases). The V and J ends lost 5 bases and 8 bases respectively, with 18 bases between them. This CDR3 has 14 residues. In germline, CDR1 is LNHDA, CDR2 SQIVND (reference sequence). The CDR3 loop reads CASSRPGDSLGYTF. CDR3 nucleotides: TGTGCCAGTAGTCGGCCCGGTGACAGCTTAGGCTACACCTTC.

The genes are TRBV5-4 and TRBJ1-2; D uncertain. The length of the CDR3 is 12 residues. V was clipped by 3 bases and J by 4 bases, with 7 bases between them. Per germline, CDR1 SGHNT and CDR2 YYREEE (reference sequence). Written as DNA, the CDR3 is TGTGCCAGCAGCTCAGGAACCTATGGCTACACCTTC. Its protein product is CASSSGTYGYTF.

The chain carries TRBV18 and TRBJ2-7, with TRBD1 matching 7 bases. The trim removed 0 bases at V and 3 bases at J, leaving 2 bases unmatched. The CDR3 is 14 residues long. The germline gives CDR1 KGHSH, CDR2 LQKENI. CDR3: CASSPPWDSYEQYF. CDR3 bases: TGTGCCAGCTCACCACCCTGGGACAGCTACGAGCAGTACTTC.

The V call is TRBV6-1, the J call TRBJ1-1; the D is unclear. Germline CDR1 and CDR2: MNHNS and SASEGT. Trimming pared 5 bases from V and 4 bases from J, leaving 11 bases between. The CDR3 is 13 amino acids. The CDR3 protein is CASSWRGSTEAFF. CDR3 DNA sequence: TGTGCCAGCAGTTGGCGGGGTTCCACTGAAGCTTTCTTT.

The chain employs TRBV5-1 and TRBJ2-3, with 7 bases lining up with TRBD1. Germline loops: CDR1 SGHRS, CDR2 YFSETQ. With 0 bases clipped from V and 4 bases from J, the junction kept 5 bases outside the gene matches. CDR3 size: 15 residues. The CDR3 DNA reads as TGCGCCAGCAGCTTGGTAGGGGGCGACGCAGATACGCAGTATTTT. Protein product: CASSLVGGDADTQYF.

The genes are TRBV4-1 and TRBJ1-5; the D is unclear. This CDR3 is built from 13 residues. Germline V gene data show CDR1 as MGHRA and CDR2 as YSYEKL. V was shortened by 2 bases and J by 7 bases, with 9 bases between the two germline ends. The CDR3 DNA is TGCGCCAGCAGCCAATCCCTCGAGCAGCCCCAGCATTTT. It yields the protein CASSQSLEQPQHF.

The chain combines TRBV4-2 with TRBJ2-7; 9 positions match TRBD2. CDR1 LGHNA and CDR2 YNFKEQ come from the germline V gene. CDR3 size: 14 residues. With 3 bases clipped from V and 3 bases from J, the junction kept 3 bases outside the gene matches. CDR3 in amino acids: CASSQQAGGYEQYF. The DNA of the CDR3 is TGTGCCAGCAGCCAGCAAGCGGGGGGCTACGAGCAGTACTTC.

V gene TRBV5-4 combines with J gene TRBJ2-5; no definite D call. CDR3 size: 13 residues. Germline loops: CDR1 SGHNT, CDR2 YYREEE (reference sequence). The germline V and J ends were trimmed by 0 bases and 4 bases, with 7 bases remaining between them. Written as DNA, the CDR3 is TGTGCCAGCAGCTTGGGGGGTTTAGAGACCCAGTACTTC. It codes for CASSLGGLETQYF.

The rearrangement joins TRBV11-3 to TRBJ1-1; TRBD1 agrees at 7 bases. The V gene end was trimmed by 4 bases and the J gene end by 6 bases; junction bases not matched to a gene: 2. The CDR3 has 12 amino acids. Germline V lookup: CDR1 SGHNT, CDR2 YENEEA. CDR3 residues: CASSYRGAEAFF. The CDR3, as DNA: TGTGCCAGCAGCTACAGGGGTGCTGAAGCTTTCTTT.

V usage is TRBV6-5 and J usage is TRBJ1-3; D might be TRBD1 (6 bases). V was pared by 6 bases and J by 2 bases, with 14 bases between. The germline V gene encodes CDR1 MNHEY and CDR2 SVGAGI. The CDR3 loop spans 15 amino acids. CDR3 nucleotides: TGTGCCAGCAGATCCCTCGGGGGCCCTGGAAACACCATATATTTT. Translated, it gives CASRSLGGPGNTIYF.

The CDR3: CASWTAPNQPQHF. The CDR3 coding sequence is TGTGCCAGCTGGACAGCCCCTAATCAGCCCCAGCATTTT. The V gene is TRBV6-1, the J gene TRBJ1-5; D may be TRBD1 (6 bases). This CDR3 comprises 13 residues. Germline CDR1 and CDR2: MNHNS and SASEGT. V lost 8 bases and J lost 4, with 12 bases in between.

This clone showed up just a few times. The V gene is TRBV7-9, the J gene TRBJ1-6; D gene ambiguous. The germline V and J ends were trimmed by 4 bases and 6 bases, with 13 bases remaining between them. In germline, CDR1 is SEHNR, CDR2 FQNEAQ (reference sequence). The CDR3 has 15 residues. The CDR3 region has the DNA TGTGCCAGCAGCTCGGATGGACGAGCTAATTCACCCCTCCACTTT. The encoded protein is CASSSDGRANSPLHF.

This clone has more than one count but fewer than ten. The chain joins TRBV27 to TRBJ1-5; a possible D gene is TRBD1 (6 bases). This CDR3 has 16 residues. The V end was cut by 2 bases, the J end by 6 bases, with 17 bases between. The germline V gene encodes CDR1 MNHEY and CDR2 SMNVEV (reference sequence). CDR3 coding DNA: TGTGCCAGCAGTTTAGGGGCGGGGGGCGCGGGTCAGCCCCAGCATTTT. Residues: CASSLGAGGAGQPQHF.